Each of the 16 T cell receptor beta chains below was sequenced from the same sample in a study of Ad26.COV2.S vaccination and SARS-CoV-2 variants. Method: immunoSEQ multiplex PCR; TCRdb's copy keeps in-frame clones and lacks some. Among about 680,000 clones listed, more than 70% were seen once. The treatment was: about 20 received Ad26.COV2.S at low or high dose, single or two shots; about 5 received placebo; per-sample allocation not given. Day 63 after the first vaccine or placebo injection was the time point for sampling. This sample comprised peripheral blood, obtained in a trial of Ad26.COV2.S vaccine versus placebo. The receptors originated from a person between 18 and 60 years old who received the Ad26.COV2.S COVID-19 vaccine or a placebo.

This rearrangement joins TRBV11-2 to TRBJ2-7, with 8 bases aligning to TRBD2. The V gene end was trimmed by 0 bases and the J gene end by 5 bases; junction bases not matched to a gene: 6. The germline V gene encodes CDR1 SGHAT and CDR2 FQNNGV. The CDR3 length is 15 residues. DNA of the CDR3: TGTGCCAGCAGCTTAGAAGGGACTAGTAACAACGAGCAGTACTTC. Translation: CASSLEGTSNNEQYF.

The chain recombines TRBV6-4 with TRBJ1-2, with D possibly TRBD1 on 5 matching bases. The CDR3 has 13 amino acids. Germline loops: CDR1 MRHNA, CDR2 SNTAGT. The V and J ends lost 2 bases and 7 bases respectively, with 11 bases between them. CDR3 loop: CASSDGGGGGYTF. Written as DNA, the CDR3 is TGTGCCAGCAGTGACGGTGGGGGAGGTGGCTACACCTTC.

The chain has TRBV21-1 and TRBJ2-7; TRBD1 is the table's D call, not checked against the DNA. TRBV21-1 is termed a pseudogene. The CDR3 extends over 17 amino acids. This CDR3 reads CASSTKSQGALRYEQYF. Written as DNA, the CDR3 is TGTGCCAGCAGCACCAAGTCTCAGGGGGCTCTTAGGTACGAGCAGTACTTC.

The chain employs TRBV7-9 and TRBJ1-4, with 12 bases aligning to TRBD1. V shed 3 bases, J shed 7 bases, and the junction held 6 bases outside the gene matches. The CDR3 extends over 16 amino acids. Germline V lookup: CDR1 SEHNR, CDR2 FQNEAQ (reference sequence). The CDR3 spells CASSFTGQGALEKLFF. In nucleotides, the CDR3 is TGTGCCAGCAGCTTTACGGGACAGGGGGCGCTTGAAAAACTGTTTTTT. The full variable domain, in which reference TRBV7-9 and TRBJ1-4 provide the parts outside the CDR3, is DTGVSQNPRHKITKRGQNVTFRCDPISEHNRLYWYRQTLGQGPEFLTYFQNEAQLEKSRLLSDRFSAERPKGSFSTLEIQRTEQGDSAMYLCASSFTGQGALEKLFFGSGTQLSVL.

The CDR3 sequence is CASSLAVTGVETQYF. CDR3 in DNA: TGTGCCAGCAGCTTAGCAGTGACAGGGGTAGAGACCCAGTACTTC. The chain joins TRBV11-1 to TRBJ2-5; 8 bases align to TRBD1. This CDR3 has 15 residues. The junction had 4 bases not matched to a gene; V was cut back by 0 bases and J by 4 bases. Germline-derived CDR1 and CDR2 are SGHAT and FQDESV (reference sequence).

This clone was observed at least ten times. J is TRBJ2-1 and V is TRBV2; 10 bases line up with TRBD2. V lost 5 bases, J lost 6 bases, and 13 bases stayed unmatched. This CDR3 contains 17 residues. Germline values: CDR1 SNHLY, CDR2 FYNNEI. The CDR3 region has the DNA TGTGCCAGCAGTCCCCTCCTGACTAGCGGGTCCCCCAATGAGCAGTTCTTC. Protein: CASSPLLTSGSPNEQFF.

The V gene is TRBV6-5, the J gene TRBJ1-5, with D tentatively TRBD1 (5 bases). In germline, CDR1 is MNHEY, CDR2 SVGAGI. The V gene lost 5 bases and the J gene lost 6 bases, with 14 bases spanning the gap. This CDR3 spans 14 amino acids. The CDR3 bases are TGTGCCAGCAGTAGACTCCCGGGGGGTCAGCCCCAGCATTTT. This gives the protein CASSRLPGGQPQHF.

V gene TRBV18 combines with J gene TRBJ2-2, with TRBD2 identical over 7 bases. The CDR3 has 14 residues. The germline gives CDR1 KGHSH, CDR2 LQKENI. Trimming took 1 base from V and 5 from J; bases not matched to a gene: 1. CDR3 residues: CASSPQLATGELFF. In DNA form, the CDR3 reads TGTGCCAGCTCACCACAACTAGCGACCGGGGAGCTGTTTTTT.

The chain uses TRBV27 and TRBJ2-7; 8 bases agree with TRBD1. Germline values: CDR1 MNHEY, CDR2 SMNVEV (reference sequence). V gave up 5 bases and J gave up 3 bases; unmatched junction bases: 3. The CDR3 consists of 13 residues. The CDR3 sequence is CASSQGQGYEQYF. CDR3 DNA: TGTGCCAGCAGTCAAGGACAGGGCTACGAGCAGTACTTC.

The count of this clone is one. J is TRBJ2-3 and V is TRBV6-4; D remains unclear. V was pared by 6 bases and J by 4 bases, with 14 bases between. The V gene's germline CDR1 is MRHNA and CDR2 SNTAGT. This CDR3 has 14 amino acids. CDR3 region: CASSLLGGADTQYF. The CDR3, as DNA: TGTGCCAGCAGCCTCCTTGGTGGGGCAGATACGCAGTATTTT.

The chain has TRBV24-1 and TRBJ2-1, with TRBD1 matching over 9 bases. Looked up from germline, CDR1 is KGHDR and CDR2 is SFDVKD. This CDR3 comprises 18 residues. V was clipped by 4 bases and J by 3 bases; unmatched bases: 12. In nucleotides, the CDR3 is TGTGCCACCAGTGACCAACGAGGGGGGACAGGGAACTACAATGAGCAGTTCTTC. Residues: CATSDQRGGTGNYNEQFF.

This chain joins TRBV30 and TRBJ2-4, with D tentatively TRBD2 (6 bases). In germline, CDR1 is GTSNPN, CDR2 SVGIG (reference sequence). V shed 3 bases and J shed 1 base, with 13 bases lying between them. The CDR3 runs to 15 residues. The CDR3 nucleotides read TGTGCCTGGAGCACCGGAGGGTTTGCCAAAAACATTCAGTACTTC. It specifies CAWSTGGFAKNIQYF.

The V gene is TRBV5-5, the J gene TRBJ1-1; D possibly corresponds to TRBD1 (5 bases). Germline CDR1 and CDR2: SGHKS and YYEKEE (reference sequence). Trimming shortened V by 6 bases and J by 11 bases, and 17 bases separated the two germline ends. This CDR3 contains 12 residues. The CDR3 protein is CASKLVGGTAFF. For the CDR3, the DNA is TGTGCCAGCAAATTGGTTGGGGGGACGGCTTTCTTT. Filled out from reference TRBV5-5 and TRBJ1-1, the complete variable domain reads DAGVTQSPTHLIKTRGQQVTLRCSPISGHKSVSWYQQVLGQGPQFIFQYYEKEERGRGNFPDRFSARQFPNYSSELNVNALLLGDSALYLCASKLVGGTAFFGQGTRLTVV.

A remark on this clone: The identical CDR3 is also encoded by other nucleotide sequences in the sample. The chain couples TRBV2 to TRBJ2-7; 11 bases match TRBD2. The V segment lost 7 bases and the J segment 4 bases; nucleotides outside the gene matches: 3. CDR3 length: 13 residues. In germline, CDR1 is SNHLY, CDR2 FYNNEI. The CDR3 region has the DNA TGTGCCAGCATCAGACTAGCGGGGTACGAGCAGTACTTC. Protein product: CASIRLAGYEQYF.

This chain links TRBV30 with TRBJ1-5; D gene ambiguous. Germline loops: CDR1 GTSNPN, CDR2 SVGIG (reference sequence). CDR3 length: 14 amino acids. V lost 0 bases to trimming and J lost 7 bases, with 13 bases between them. CDR3 region: CAWSVQMGGQPQHF. CDR3 nucleotide sequence: TGTGCCTGGAGTGTACAGATGGGAGGGCAGCCCCAGCATTTT.

The CDR3 reads CASSPGGQGGSGELFF. The CDR3, as DNA: TGTGCCAGCAGCCCTGGAGGTCAGGGCGGGAGCGGGGAGCTGTTTTTT. The gene calls are TRBV11-3 and TRBJ2-2, with TRBD2 matching 7 bases. Losses at the gene ends were 5 bases for V and 7 bases for J; bases not matched to a gene: 13. CDR3 length: 16 residues. Germline V lookup: CDR1 SGHNT, CDR2 YENEEA.